This paragraph covers one T cell receptor beta chain sequence. Its antigen is not identified. Germline loops: CDR1 MNHEY, CDR2 SMNVEV (reference sequence). The V end lost 3 bases, the J end lost 10 bases, and 10 bases lay between the germline ends. The CDR3 runs 12 residues. Two lung cancer pathologists independently confirmed each histologic diagnosis. The record originates from a study of immune evolution from preneoplasia to lung adenocarcinoma. Study as a whole: HLA loss of heterozygosity: roughly 6.6% AIS, about 15% MIA, about 32% ADC, none AAH. Study findings and constraints: Clonality was highest in normal lung, lower in later-stage lesions apparently. Top clone share appeared to fall from AAH through AIS, MIA, adenocarcinoma.

The data were produced by immunoSEQ multiplex PCR, yet TCRdb's version contains in-frame clones alone and is incomplete. This table holds roughly 3,400 clones, about 80% found once. Sample: FFPE invasive lung adenocarcinoma tissue. The sequence derives from a person aged 65 to 85 with invasive lung adenocarcinoma. The chain joins TRBV27 to TRBJ2-1, with D maybe TRBD2 (5 bases). CDR3 sequence: CASSFWGDEQFF. CDR3 DNA: TGTGCCAGCAGTTTCTGGGGAGACGAGCAGTTCTTC.